Here is one TCR beta chain with its context. The PCR was carried out with 60 Vbeta primers and 13 Jbeta primers. The data were produced by immunoSEQ multiplex PCR, yet TCRdb's version contains in-frame clones alone and is incomplete. Of tens of thousands of clones in the sample, around half were seen once. The data derive from a study of cytomegalovirus exposure and HLA in healthy donors. Germline assignment: CDR1 MDHEN and CDR2 SYDVKM. The CDR3 is 14 residues long. The junction had 7 bases not matched to a gene; V was cut back by 5 bases and J by 3 bases. Sequenced input: PBMCs. This sequence was found in a human donor in good health. The V and J genes are TRBV28 and TRBJ2-7; 7 nucleotides align to TRBD1. CDR3 coding DNA: TGTGCCAGCAGTGACAGGGCTATACACTACGAGCAGTACTTC. Translating it yields CASSDRAIHYEQYF.